This T cell receptor beta chain was identified during a study of somatic mutations in cytotoxic T cells in rheumatoid arthritis. On the study more broadly: T-cell populations stained with V beta antibodies were in some cases flow-sorted at nearly 100% purity, including V beta1+ cells that were sequenced for TCRB. General observations from the study: Nobody had found out which antigens the expanded CD8+ clones targeted.

The ends were cut back, 7 bases at V and 7 bases at J, with 11 bases in the middle. Germline V gene lookup returns CDR1 MNHEY and CDR2 SMNVEV (reference sequence). The CDR3 runs to 12 residues. Original processing notes: Expanded CD8+ clones from patients, those larger than 1%, seldom had a match among published virus-specific TCRB sequences. Profiling relied on immunoSEQ multiplex PCR, and the TCRdb table lists in-frame clones only, not all of them. The V and J calls and clone size are taken from that table; D and trimming were inferred from the DNA. Counted here are several thousand clones, roughly four fifths occurring once; the ten biggest clones make up roughly 4.8%. To note about this clone: Antigen specificity is unknown.

The genes are TRBV27 and TRBJ2-1; D remains unclear. The sequence was obtained from an adult with rheumatoid arthritis. The sequencing input was CD8+ T cells sorted from blood. DNA for the CDR3: TGTGCCAGCATGGATTTGCAGAATGAGCAGTTCTTC. Its protein product is CASMDLQNEQFF.